The 4 T cell receptor beta chains presented below share a single source sample, sequenced in a study of T-cell memory formation after mild COVID-19. TCRdb called the 5' RACE reads again in MiXCR, with one record for every CDR3 protein. The sample holds hundreds of thousands of distinct CDR3 sequences, roughly 20% seen once. Sequenced material: PBMCs or a T cell subset sorted from them (not recorded which). The receptors come from a man aged 18 to 30 who had mild COVID-19 (a few samples of this study predate the infection). Cell type and time point are not known.

The V and J genes are TRBV15 and TRBJ2-1; 7 nucleotides match TRBD1. Trimming cost V 9 bases and J 1 base; bases outside gene matches: 3. This CDR3 has 13 amino acids. Germline V CDR1 and CDR2: LNHNV, YYDKDF (reference sequence). Here the CDR3 DNA reads TGTGCCACGGGACAGACTTCCTACAATGAGCAGTTCTTC. This translates into CATGQTSYNEQFF.

CDR3 sequence: CASIPGGNTEAFF. The DNA for the CDR3 is TGTGCCAGCATTCCCGGGGGCAACACTGAAGCTTTCTTT. The gene calls are TRBV28 and TRBJ1-1; tentatively, D is TRBD1 (6 bases). V was shortened by 7 bases and J by 2 bases, with 11 bases between the two germline ends. Germline V lookup: CDR1 MDHEN, CDR2 SYDVKM. This CDR3 has 13 amino acids.

The CDR3 is CASSLVIFSSYGYTF. CDR3 nucleotide sequence: TGTGCCAGCAGCTTAGTTATCTTTTCGAGTTATGGCTACACCTTC. The chain combines TRBV7-2 with TRBJ1-2, with D unresolved. This CDR3 spans 15 amino acids. The germline V gene has CDR1 SGHTA and CDR2 FQGNSA. The V end lost 1 base, the J end lost 5 bases, and 14 bases lay between the germline ends.

This clonotype came up a few times. The chain uses TRBV6-2 or TRBV6-3 and TRBJ1-1, with D possibly being TRBD1 (5 bases). This CDR3 has 11 amino acids. Germline CDR1 and CDR2: MNHEY and SVGEGT. Trimming removed 10 bases at V and 5 bases at J, with 11 bases between. CDR3 residues: CAIGWGTEAFF. The CDR3 DNA reads TGTGCCATTGGGTGGGGGACTGAAGCTTTCTTT.